The source of this T cell receptor beta chain is a study of beta chain features in type 1 diabetes. The CDR3 runs to 13 residues. Per germline, CDR1 SGHRS and CDR2 YFSETQ. Trimming stripped 2 bases from V and 0 bases from J, with 6 bases between. Expressed TCRB transcripts were sequenced because the isolated RNA had all been reverse transcribed beforehand. Clones were sequenced by immunoSEQ multiplex PCR, and TCRdb holds only the in-frame ones, with some missing. The data contain about 350,000 clones, around 19% of them singletons. With respect to this clone: Its specificity is not known.

Study observations and caveats: Fewer insertions but more deletions were seen at VDJ junctions in type 1 diabetes patients. TCRB CDR3 length was moderately but significantly reduced in all four CD4+ subsets of Type 1 diabetes patients. Overrepresentation of cells with high TCR expression could result from cDNA sequencing. HLA influence on TCRB rearrangement stayed unresolved here.

The sample was naive CD4+ T cells from blood. This clonotype was sampled from a woman between 18 and 29 years old in good health. The chain has TRBV5-1 and TRBJ2-7, with D hard to call. The CDR3 loop is CASSFLSSYEQYF. CDR3 sequence (DNA): TGCGCCAGCAGCTTCCTCAGCTCCTACGAGCAGTACTTC.